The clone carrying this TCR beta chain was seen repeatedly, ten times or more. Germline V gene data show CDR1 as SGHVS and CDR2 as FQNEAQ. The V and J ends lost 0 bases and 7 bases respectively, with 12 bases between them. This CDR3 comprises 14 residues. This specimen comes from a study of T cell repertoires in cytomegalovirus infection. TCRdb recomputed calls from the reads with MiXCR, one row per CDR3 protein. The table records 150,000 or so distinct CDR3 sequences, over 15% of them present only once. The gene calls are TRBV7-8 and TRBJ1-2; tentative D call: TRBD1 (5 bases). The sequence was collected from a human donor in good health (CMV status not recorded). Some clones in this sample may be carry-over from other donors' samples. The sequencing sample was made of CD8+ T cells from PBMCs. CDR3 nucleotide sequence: TGTGCCAGCAGCTTAGCGAGCAGGGCGGGTGGCTACACCTTC. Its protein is CASSLASRAGGYTF.